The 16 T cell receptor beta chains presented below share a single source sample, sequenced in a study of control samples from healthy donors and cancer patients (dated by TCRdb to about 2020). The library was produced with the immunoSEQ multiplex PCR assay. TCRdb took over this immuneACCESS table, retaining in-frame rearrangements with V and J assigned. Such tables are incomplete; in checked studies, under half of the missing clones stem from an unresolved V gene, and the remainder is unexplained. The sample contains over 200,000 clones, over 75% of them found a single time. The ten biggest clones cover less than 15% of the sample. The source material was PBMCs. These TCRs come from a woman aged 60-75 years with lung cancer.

CDR3 residues: CASSSAGGGTGEQYF. The CDR3 DNA sequence: TGTGCCAGCAGCTCTGCCGGGGGGGGGACCGGGGAGCAGTACTTC. V is TRBV5-4 and J is TRBJ2-7; 8 bases are shared with TRBD2. The CDR3 extends over 15 amino acids. The ends lost 3 bases at V and 7 bases at J; junction bases unmatched: 12. Germline CDR1 SGHNT, CDR2 YYREEE (reference sequence). Full variable domain (missing parts from reference TRBV5-4 and TRBJ2-7): ETGVTQSPTHLIKTRGQQVTLRCSSQSGHNTVSWYQQALGQGPQFIFQYYREEENGRGNFPPRFSGLQFPNYSSELNVNALELDDSALYLCASSSAGGGTGEQYFGPGTRLTVT.

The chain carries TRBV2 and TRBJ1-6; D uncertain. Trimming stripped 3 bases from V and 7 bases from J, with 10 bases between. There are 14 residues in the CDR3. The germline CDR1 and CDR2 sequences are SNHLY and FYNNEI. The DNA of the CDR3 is TGTGCCAGCAGTGATCGGAGTTCAAATTCACCCCTCCACTTT. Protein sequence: CASSDRSSNSPLHF.

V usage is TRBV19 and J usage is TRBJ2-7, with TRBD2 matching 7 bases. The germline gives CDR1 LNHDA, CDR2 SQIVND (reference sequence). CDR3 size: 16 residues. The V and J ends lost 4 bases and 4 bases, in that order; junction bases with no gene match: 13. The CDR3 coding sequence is TGTGCCAGTAGTACCGGCTACTCGGCGGGAGTATACGAGCAGTACTTC. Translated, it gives CASSTGYSAGVYEQYF.

CDR3 DNA sequence: TGTGCCAGCAGTTACGGGGAGGGCTATAACTATGGCTACACCTTC. Amino acids: CASSYGEGYNYGYTF. The V and J genes are TRBV6-6 and TRBJ1-2; no reliable D call. Germline V gene sequence: CDR1 MNHNY, CDR2 SVGAGI (reference sequence). Trimming removed 2 bases at V and 1 base at J, with 11 bases between. The CDR3 sequence is 15 residues long.

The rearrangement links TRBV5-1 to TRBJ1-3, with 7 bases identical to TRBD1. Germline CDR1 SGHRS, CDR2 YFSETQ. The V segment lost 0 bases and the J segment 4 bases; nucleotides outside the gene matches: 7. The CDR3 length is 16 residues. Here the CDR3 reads CASSLGSGTVGNTIYF. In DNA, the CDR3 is TGCGCCAGCAGCTTGGGCTCCGGGACAGTAGGAAACACCATATATTTT.

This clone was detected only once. Here the CDR3 DNA reads TGTGCCAGCAGCTCCAGAATAGGGAGAGATTCACCCCTCCACTTT. It yields the protein CASSSRIGRDSPLHF. The rearrangement uses TRBV7-8 and TRBJ1-6, with unresolved D. With 4 bases removed from V and 8 bases from J, the gap between germline ends came to 15 bases. Germline V gene data show CDR1 as SGHVS and CDR2 as FQNEAQ. This CDR3 region has 15 residues.

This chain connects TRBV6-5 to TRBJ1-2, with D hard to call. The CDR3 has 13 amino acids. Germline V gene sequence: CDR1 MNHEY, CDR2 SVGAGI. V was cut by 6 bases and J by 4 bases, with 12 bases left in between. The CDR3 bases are TGTGCCAGCAGGACGAGCAGACCCTATGGCTACACCTTC. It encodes CASRTSRPYGYTF.

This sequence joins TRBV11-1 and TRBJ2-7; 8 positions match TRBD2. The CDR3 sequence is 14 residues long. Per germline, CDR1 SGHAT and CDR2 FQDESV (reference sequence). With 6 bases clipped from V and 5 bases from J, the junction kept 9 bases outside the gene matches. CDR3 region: CASRPGGAFNEQYF. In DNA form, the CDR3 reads TGTGCCAGCAGGCCGGGAGGGGCCTTTAACGAGCAGTACTTC.

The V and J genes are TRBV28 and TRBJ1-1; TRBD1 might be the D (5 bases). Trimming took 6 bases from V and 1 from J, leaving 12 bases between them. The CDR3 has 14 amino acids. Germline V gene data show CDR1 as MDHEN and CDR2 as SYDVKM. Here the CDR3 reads CASRDAGSNTEAFF. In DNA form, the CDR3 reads TGTGCCAGCAGGGATGCAGGGTCGAACACTGAAGCTTTCTTT. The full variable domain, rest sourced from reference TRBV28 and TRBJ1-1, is DVKVTQSSRYLVKRTGEKVFLECVQDMDHENMFWYRQDPGLGLRLIYFSYDVKMKEKGDIPEGYSVSREKKERFSLILESASTNQTSMYLCASRDAGSNTEAFFGQGTRLTVV.

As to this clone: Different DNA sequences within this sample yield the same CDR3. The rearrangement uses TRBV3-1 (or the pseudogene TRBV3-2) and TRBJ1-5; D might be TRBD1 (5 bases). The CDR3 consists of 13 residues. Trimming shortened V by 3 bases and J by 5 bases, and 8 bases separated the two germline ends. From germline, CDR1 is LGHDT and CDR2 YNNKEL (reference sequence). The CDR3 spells CASSQGGDQPQHF. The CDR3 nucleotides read TGTGCCAGCAGCCAGGGGGGGGATCAGCCCCAGCATTTT.

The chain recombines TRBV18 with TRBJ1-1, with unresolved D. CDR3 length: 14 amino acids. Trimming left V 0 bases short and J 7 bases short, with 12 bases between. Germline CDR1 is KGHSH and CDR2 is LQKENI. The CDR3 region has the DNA TGTGCCAGCTCACCACCAGGAAGGCCCTATGAAGCTTTCTTT. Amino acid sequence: CASSPPGRPYEAFF. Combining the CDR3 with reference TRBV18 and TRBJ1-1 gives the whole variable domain NAGVMQNPRHLVRRRGQEARLRCSPMKGHSHVYWYRQLPEEGLKFMVYLQKENIIDESGMPKERFSAEFPKEGPSILRIQQVVRGDSAAYFCASSPPGRPYEAFFGQGTRLTVV.

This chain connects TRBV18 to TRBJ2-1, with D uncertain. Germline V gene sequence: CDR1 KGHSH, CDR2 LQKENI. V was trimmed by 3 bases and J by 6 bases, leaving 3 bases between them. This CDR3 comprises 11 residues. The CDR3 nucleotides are TGTGCCAGCTCACCTTCCAATGAGCAGTTCTTC. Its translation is CASSPSNEQFF.

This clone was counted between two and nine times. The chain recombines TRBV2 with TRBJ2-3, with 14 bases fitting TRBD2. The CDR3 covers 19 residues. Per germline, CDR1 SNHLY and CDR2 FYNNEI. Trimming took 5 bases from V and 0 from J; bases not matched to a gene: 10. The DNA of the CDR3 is TGTGCCAGCAGTCGCGGACTAGCGGGGGGACGTGATAGCACAGATACGCAGTATTTT. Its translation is CASSRGLAGGRDSTDTQYF.

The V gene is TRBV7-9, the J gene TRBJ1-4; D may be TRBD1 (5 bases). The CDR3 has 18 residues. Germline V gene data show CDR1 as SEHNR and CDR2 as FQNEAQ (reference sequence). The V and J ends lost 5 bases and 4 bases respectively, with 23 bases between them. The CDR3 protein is CASSPGVVVNSYNEKLFF. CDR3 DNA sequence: TGTGCCAGCAGCCCGGGGGTGGTGGTCAACTCCTATAATGAAAAACTGTTTTTT.

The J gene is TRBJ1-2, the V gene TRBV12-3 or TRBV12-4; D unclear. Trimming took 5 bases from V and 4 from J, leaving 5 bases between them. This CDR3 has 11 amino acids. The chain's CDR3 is CASSPSYGYTF. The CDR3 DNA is TGTGCCAGCAGTCCCTCCTATGGCTACACCTTC.

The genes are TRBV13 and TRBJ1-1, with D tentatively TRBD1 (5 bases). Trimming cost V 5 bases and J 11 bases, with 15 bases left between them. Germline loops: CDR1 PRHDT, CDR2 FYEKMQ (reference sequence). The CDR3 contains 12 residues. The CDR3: CASSLVGGRAFF. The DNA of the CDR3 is TGTGCCAGCAGCCTAGTGGGGGGTAGGGCTTTCTTT.